The 30 T cell receptor beta chains below were found in one sample sequenced in a study of blood T cell repertoires in COVID-19. Clones were sequenced by immunoSEQ multiplex PCR, and TCRdb holds only the in-frame ones, with some missing. Here the sample spans nearly 300,000 clones, roughly nine tenths being singletons. The source material was PBMCs or T cells enriched from blood (not recorded which). These TCRs come from a woman aged 50 to 60 who had been exposed to COVID-19.

The chain joins TRBV3-1 (or the pseudogene TRBV3-2) to TRBJ2-7; TRBD1 is a possible D gene (6 bases). V lost 5 bases and J 1 base, leaving 12 bases between the germline ends. This CDR3 region has 14 residues. The V gene's germline CDR1 is LGHDT and CDR2 YNNKEL (reference sequence). CDR3 nucleotides: TGTGCCAGCAGCTGGACAGTCGGGTCCTACGAGCAGTACTTC. The encoded protein is CASSWTVGSYEQYF.

The V and J genes are TRBV29-1 and TRBJ2-2; D possibly corresponds to TRBD1 (7 bases). Germline V gene lookup returns CDR1 SQVTM and CDR2 ANQGSEA. The CDR3 runs to 13 residues. The germline V and J ends were trimmed by 5 bases and 5 bases, with 12 bases remaining between them. For the CDR3, the DNA is TGCAGCGTTCAGGGGGGTGGTACCGGGGAGCTGTTTTTT. As protein: CSVQGGGTGELFF.

The rearrangement uses TRBV4-2 and TRBJ1-1; D not certain. The CDR3 is 15 amino acids. Germline values: CDR1 LGHNA, CDR2 YNFKEQ. Trimming stripped 0 bases from V and 0 bases from J, with 8 bases between. The CDR3 DNA follows: TGTGCCAGCAGCCAAGATCAGGCCCTGAACACTGAAGCTTTCTTT. Its protein is CASSQDQALNTEAFF.

This sequence joins TRBV5-1 and TRBJ1-4; possible D gene TRBD1, 6 bases. Germline lookup yields CDR1 SGHRS and CDR2 YFSETQ. The CDR3 is 15 amino acids. V lost 0 bases and J 8 bases, leaving 14 bases between the germline ends. The CDR3 region is CASSLDGGEREKLFF. The CDR3 DNA reads as TGCGCCAGCAGCTTGGATGGGGGCGAGAGGGAAAAACTGTTTTTT.

The CDR3 region is CASSTRGLDGELFF. CDR3 sequence (DNA): TGTGCCAGCTCAACCAGGGGTTTGGACGGGGAGCTGTTTTTT. The chain uses TRBV18 and TRBJ2-2; D perhaps matches TRBD1 (6 bases). Germline V gene data show CDR1 as KGHSH and CDR2 as LQKENI. CDR3 length equals 14 residues. Trimming stripped 5 bases from V and 7 bases from J, with 14 bases between.

The chain links TRBV19 to TRBJ1-5; 7 bases are a match to TRBD1. V lost 4 bases and J lost 2; bases outside the gene matches: 8. The CDR3 consists of 16 residues. Per the germline V gene, CDR1 is LNHDA and CDR2 is SQIVND (reference sequence). The CDR3 loop is CASSRNTGARNQPQHF. The DNA of the CDR3 is TGTGCCAGTAGTAGAAACACAGGGGCCCGCAATCAGCCCCAGCATTTT.

This clone was detected once. The chain carries TRBV28 and TRBJ2-7; D perhaps matches TRBD2 (5 bases). V lost 3 bases and J 0 bases, leaving 18 bases between the germline ends. There are 17 residues in the CDR3. The germline CDR1 and CDR2 sequences are MDHEN and SYDVKM. Written as DNA, the CDR3 is TGTGCCAGCAGTTTCTTTGGACTTACACGGACCTCCTACGAGCAGTACTTC. Its protein product is CASSFFGLTRTSYEQYF.

The chain employs TRBV3-1 (or the pseudogene TRBV3-2) and TRBJ2-7; no definite D call. The germline CDR1 and CDR2 sequences are LGHDT and YNNKEL (reference sequence). Deletions cut 2 bases from V and 7 bases from J, with 6 bases between. The CDR3 sequence is 11 residues long. The CDR3 DNA reads TGTGCCAGCAGCCAATTAGAAGAGCAGTACTTC. Its translation is CASSQLEEQYF.

CDR3 coding DNA: TGCGCCAGCAGCCAAGATTTATGGTCGTCAGCGGTCTATGGCTACACCTTC. Translated: CASSQDLWSSAVYGYTF. The gene calls are TRBV4-1 and TRBJ1-2; D is ambiguous. This CDR3 contains 17 residues. The germline V gene encodes CDR1 MGHRA and CDR2 YSYEKL. V was cut by 0 bases and J by 4 bases, with 18 bases left in between.

This chain uses TRBV27 with TRBJ1-3; TRBD1 matches at 8 bases. CDR1 is MNHEY and CDR2 is SMNVEV in the germline V gene (reference sequence). Trimming took 5 bases from V and 3 from J; bases not matched to a gene: 12. There are 17 residues in the CDR3. The CDR3 DNA is TGTGCCAGCAGTCCCCTTCCCGGGACAGGCCTTGGAAACACCATATATTTT. Amino acid sequence: CASSPLPGTGLGNTIYF.

The CDR3 reads CASSPPQGSYGYTF. The CDR3 nucleotides are TGTGCCAGTAGTCCTCCACAGGGGTCCTATGGCTACACCTTC. The chain uses TRBV19 and TRBJ1-2, with 7 bases matching TRBD1. The J segment lost 4 bases and the V segment lost 5 bases, leaving 7 bases of the junction unmatched. This CDR3 spans 14 amino acids. CDR1 is LNHDA, CDR2 SQIVND, per germline (reference sequence).

The rearrangement links TRBV2 to TRBJ2-3, with TRBD1 as a possible D gene (5 bases). V lost 6 bases to trimming and J lost 2 bases, with 18 bases between them. The CDR3 loop spans 16 amino acids. CDR1 SNHLY and CDR2 FYNNEI come from the germline V gene. CDR3 sequence: CASSPVKGPVTDTQYF. The CDR3 DNA reads as TGTGCCAGCAGCCCCGTCAAGGGGCCCGTCACAGATACGCAGTATTTT.

This chain connects TRBV30 to TRBJ2-3; D is possibly TRBD2 (7 bases). The V end was cut by 4 bases, the J end by 0 bases, with 17 bases between. CDR1 is GTSNPN and CDR2 is SVGIG in the germline V gene (reference sequence). The CDR3 is made up of 16 amino acids. CDR3 bases: TGTGCCTGGAACAAAAAGGGGGGGCCGAGCACAGATACGCAGTATTTT. Its protein product is CAWNKKGGPSTDTQYF.

The sample holds one count of this clone. The chain is built from TRBV10-3 and TRBJ1-5, with 8 bases fitting TRBD1. CDR1 ENHRY and CDR2 SYGVKD come from the germline V gene. The CDR3 extends over 15 amino acids. Losses at the gene ends were 2 bases for V and 3 bases for J; bases not matched to a gene: 3. Written as DNA, the CDR3 is TGTGCCATCAGTGAGAACAGGGGGATCAATCAGCCCCAGCATTTT. This codes for CAISENRGINQPQHF.

This sequence joins TRBV6-1 and TRBJ1-5; D possibly corresponds to TRBD1 (5 bases). CDR3 length: 15 amino acids. From germline, CDR1 is MNHNS and CDR2 SASEGT. V was trimmed by 2 bases and J by 4 bases, leaving 12 bases between them. DNA for the CDR3: TGTGCCAGCAGTGAAAACAGCCGGGGGAATCAGCCCCAGCATTTT. Translated, it gives CASSENSRGNQPQHF.

V gene TRBV30 combines with J gene TRBJ1-5, with D maybe TRBD1 (5 bases). Germline V gene data show CDR1 as GTSNPN and CDR2 as SVGIG (reference sequence). V shed 4 bases and J shed 4 bases, with 14 bases lying between them. This CDR3 has 14 residues. This CDR3 reads CAWTQAGWNQPQHF. In nucleotides, the CDR3 is TGTGCCTGGACTCAGGCAGGGTGGAATCAGCCCCAGCATTTT.

This sequence joins TRBV27 and TRBJ2-2; D gene unclear. There are 14 residues in the CDR3. V gave up 4 bases and J gave up 6 bases, with 12 bases separating them. CDR1 is MNHEY, CDR2 SMNVEV, per germline (reference sequence). In DNA form, the CDR3 reads TGTGCCAGCAGTTCCCCACTTAGCCCCGGGGAGCTGTTTTTT. Amino acid sequence: CASSSPLSPGELFF.

The CDR3 spells CASSYRVDTQYF. The CDR3 nucleotides read TGTGCCAGCAGCTACAGGGTAGATACGCAGTATTTT. The V and J genes are TRBV7-6 and TRBJ2-3, with D perhaps matching TRBD1 (6 bases). Germline V gene lookup returns CDR1 SGHVS and CDR2 FNYEAQ. V lost 4 bases, J lost 5 bases, and 7 bases lay in between. The CDR3 covers 12 residues.

The V call is TRBV11-2, the J call TRBJ2-7; no definite D call. The germline CDR1 and CDR2 sequences are SGHAT and FQNNGV. CDR3 length: 12 residues. Deletions cut 4 bases from V and 3 bases from J, with 7 bases between. As DNA, the CDR3 is TGTGCCAGCAGCTCCAACTTCTACGAGCAGTACTTC. Its protein product is CASSSNFYEQYF.

The chain employs TRBV3-1 (or the pseudogene TRBV3-2) and TRBJ2-3, with D maybe TRBD1 (5 bases). Per germline, CDR1 LGHDT and CDR2 YNNKEL (reference sequence). The CDR3 spans 15 residues. V lost 3 bases, J lost 4 bases, and 14 bases lay in between. This CDR3 is CASSQDGHRADTQYF. For the CDR3, the DNA is TGTGCCAGCAGCCAGGACGGACATCGGGCAGATACGCAGTATTTT.

In this sample, this clone turned up once. This chain connects TRBV5-1 to TRBJ1-5; 10 bases agree with TRBD1. Per the germline V gene, CDR1 is SGHRS and CDR2 is YFSETQ. The CDR3 runs to 15 residues. The V gene end was trimmed by 6 bases and the J gene end by 2 bases; junction bases not matched to a gene: 5. The CDR3: CASTPGTGGNQPQHF. In DNA, the CDR3 is TGCGCCAGCACCCCCGGGACAGGGGGCAATCAGCCCCAGCATTTT. Based on the CDR3 plus reference TRBV5-1 and TRBJ1-5, the full variable domain is KAGVTQTPRYLIKTRGQQVTLSCSPISGHRSVSWYQQTPGQGLQFLFEYFSETQRNKGNFPGRFSGRQFSNSRSEMNVSTLELGDSALYLCASTPGTGGNQPQHFGDGTRLSIL.

The rearrangement links TRBV12-3 or TRBV12-4 to TRBJ1-2, with 7 positions matching TRBD1. The CDR3 is 13 amino acids. Losses at the gene ends were 5 bases for V and 4 bases for J; bases not matched to a gene: 4. The CDR3 coding sequence is TGTGCCAGCAGTGTAGACAGGGCCTATGGCTACACCTTC. Protein: CASSVDRAYGYTF.

The gene calls are TRBV2 and TRBJ2-7, with TRBD2 matching over 11 bases. This CDR3 has 17 amino acids. V dropped 4 bases and J dropped 0; count of bases not matched to a gene: 8. Germline CDR1 SNHLY, CDR2 FYNNEI. The CDR3 here is CASSGLAGGLISYEQYF. The CDR3 region has the DNA TGTGCCAGCAGTGGCCTAGCGGGGGGCCTTATCTCCTACGAGCAGTACTTC.

V gene TRBV29-1 combines with J gene TRBJ2-3; possibly TRBD2 for D (5 bases). The CDR3 extends over 13 amino acids. The V and J ends lost 4 bases and 5 bases respectively, with 13 bases between them. Germline values: CDR1 SQVTM, CDR2 ANQGSEA. The CDR3 DNA follows: TGCAGCGTTGGTTCGGGGTTAGGAGATACGCAGTATTTT. It is translated as CSVGSGLGDTQYF.

J is TRBJ1-2 and V is TRBV19; TRBD1 agrees at 12 bases. Germline lookup yields CDR1 LNHDA and CDR2 SQIVND (reference sequence). J lost 4 bases, V lost 4 bases, and 7 bases had no gene match. The CDR3 runs 16 residues. CDR3 residues: CASSRGTGGKSYGYTF. DNA of the CDR3: TGTGCCAGTAGTAGAGGGACAGGGGGCAAAAGCTATGGCTACACCTTC. Combining the CDR3 with reference TRBV19 and TRBJ1-2 gives the whole variable domain DGGITQSPKYLFRKEGQNVTLSCEQNLNHDAMYWYRQDPGQGLRLIYYSQIVNDFQKGDIAEGYSVSREKKESFPLTVTSAQKNPTAFYLCASSRGTGGKSYGYTFGSGTRLTVV.

This clone was recorded only once. The rearrangement links TRBV23-1 to TRBJ2-2; D is uncertain. TRBV23-1 is flagged as an ORF with uncertain function. V lost 4 bases to trimming and J lost 2 bases, with 8 bases between them. CDR3 length: 14 residues. The CDR3 DNA reads TGCGCCAGCAGTCGTGTAATAAACACCGGGGAGCTGTTTTTT. This translates into CASSRVINTGELFF.

The rearrangement joins TRBV5-1 to TRBJ2-7, with 11 bases lining up with TRBD2. CDR1 is SGHRS and CDR2 is YFSETQ in the germline V gene. This CDR3 is built from 13 residues. Germline trimming cut 6 bases from V and 5 bases from J; bases unmatched to any gene: 4. Here the CDR3 DNA reads TGCGCCAGCAACCTAGCGGGGGGTCACGAGCAGTACTTC. Encoded protein: CASNLAGGHEQYF.

The rearrangement links TRBV3-1 (or the pseudogene TRBV3-2) to TRBJ2-1; TRBD2 aligns across 12 bases. V lost 1 base to trimming and J lost 6 bases; unmatched junction nucleotides: 7. The CDR3 has 17 residues. The germline CDR1 and CDR2 sequences are LGHDT and YNNKEL (reference sequence). The CDR3 is CASSQVPGLAGFNEQFF. In DNA, the CDR3 is TGTGCCAGCAGCCAAGTGCCTGGACTAGCGGGGTTCAATGAGCAGTTCTTC.

This clone was detected only once. The chain links TRBV5-1 to TRBJ2-2, with a possible D match to TRBD1 (7 bases). The CDR3 covers 18 residues. The germline gives CDR1 SGHRS, CDR2 YFSETQ. The germline V and J ends were trimmed by 0 bases and 1 base, with 16 bases remaining between them. This CDR3 reads CASSLAVWQGGNTGELFF. In DNA, the CDR3 is TGCGCCAGCAGCTTGGCAGTTTGGCAGGGGGGGAACACCGGGGAGCTGTTTTTT.

DNA for the CDR3: TGTGCCAGCAGGCTATCAGGGGGCTATGGCTACACCTTC. As protein: CASRLSGGYGYTF. V is TRBV28 and J is TRBJ1-2; 7 positions agree with TRBD1. With V trimmed by 6 bases and J by 4 bases, 5 bases remained unmatched. This CDR3 region has 13 residues. The germline V gene encodes CDR1 MDHEN and CDR2 SYDVKM.